This TCR beta chain was identified in a study of CXCR3 chemokines and chemotherapy response in bladder cancer. This CDR3 has 17 residues. Unmatched junction bases numbered 16, after V lost 6 bases and J lost 6 bases. MiXCR, run by TCRdb on the PCR reads, gives a single entry per CDR3 protein. The repertoire consists of 1,500 to 2,000 distinct CDR3 sequences, with 21% occurring once and the leading ten covering about a third. This material was obtained from a patient whose treatment included neoadjuvant chemotherapy. This receptor was obtained from a human donor with bladder cancer that did not respond to neoadjuvant chemotherapy. This chain connects TRBV12-3 or TRBV12-4 to TRBJ2-1; TRBD2 agrees at 8 bases. CDR3 nucleotide sequence: TGTGCCAGCAGCTTAAGCGTGGGGGGGCGGGGGGTCAATGAGCAGTTCTTC. Protein sequence: CASSLSVGGRGVNEQFF.